This entry is about one T cell receptor (beta chain). The data belong to a study of T cell responses to AZD1222 COVID-19 vaccine. The CDR3 sequence is 14 residues long. Trimming pared 6 bases from V and 6 bases from J, leaving 17 bases between. The germline V gene encodes CDR1 MNHNY and CDR2 SVGAGI (reference sequence). TCRdb keeps only in-frame clones here, not all; method: immunoSEQ multiplex PCR. Counted here are about 110,000 clones, more than 75% occurring once; the ten biggest clones make up over 8%. The material sequenced was peripheral blood, taken on day 0 of AZD1222 vaccination. This chain links TRBV6-6 with TRBJ1-2; D gene uncertain. This TCR derives from an adult in good health. CDR3: CASRYRERKDGYTF. The CDR3 DNA reads as TGTGCCAGCAGATATCGGGAAAGAAAGGATGGCTACACCTTC.